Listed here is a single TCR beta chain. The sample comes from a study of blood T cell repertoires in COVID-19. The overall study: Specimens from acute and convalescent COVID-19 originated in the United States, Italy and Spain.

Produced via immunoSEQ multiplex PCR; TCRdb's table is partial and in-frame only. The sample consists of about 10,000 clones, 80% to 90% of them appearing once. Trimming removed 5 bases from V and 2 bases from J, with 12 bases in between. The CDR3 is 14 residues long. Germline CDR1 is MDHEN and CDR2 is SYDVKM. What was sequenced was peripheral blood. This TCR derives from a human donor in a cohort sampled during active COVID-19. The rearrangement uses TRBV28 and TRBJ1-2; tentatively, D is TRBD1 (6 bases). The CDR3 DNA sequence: TGTGCCAGCAGTCTCACGGGGGGCAACTATGGCTACACCTTC. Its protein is CASSLTGGNYGYTF.